Sequencing of this T cell receptor beta chain was carried out in a study of OX40 agonist ivuxolimab in advanced cancers. Study-level background: One patient with hepatocellular carcinoma and two with cutaneous melanoma, three in all, had partial responses. Study-wide findings and caveats: CD4+ and CD8+ blood T cells expanded clonally by week 6 at 0.1 to 3.0 mg/kg.

CDR1 KGHSH and CDR2 LQKENI come from the germline V gene. This CDR3 region has 16 residues. The ends lost 4 bases at V and 0 bases at J; junction bases unmatched: 5. With respect to this clone: Its antigen is still unknown.

Profiled with immunoSEQ multiplex PCR; TCRdb holds only in-frame clones, not every one. The repertoire has about 74,000 clones, roughly 84% of them found once; the top ten carry around 2.1%. This clonotype was obtained from an adult with an advanced solid tumor such as melanoma, head and neck, liver or kidney cancer. This specimen was CD4+ or CD8+ T cells sorted from blood, taken in a trial of the OX40 agonist ivuxolimab. The chain employs TRBV18 and TRBJ2-2; TRBD1 matches 7 bases. The CDR3 reads CASSRQGVPNTGELFF. Written as DNA, the CDR3 is TGTGCCAGCTCACGACAGGGAGTCCCGAACACCGGGGAGCTGTTTTTT.